This TCR beta chain was retrieved from a study of T cell responses to AZD1222 COVID-19 vaccine. The V gene's germline CDR1 is SNHLY and CDR2 FYNNEI. V lost 6 bases, J lost 4 bases, and 5 bases stayed unmatched. This CDR3 comprises 14 residues. Worth noting for this clone: As yet, its antigen is unknown.

Study-wide findings and caveats: In all cases, repertoires were sampled only after the peak T cell response.

Clones were sequenced by immunoSEQ multiplex PCR, and TCRdb holds only the in-frame ones, with some missing. The table records around 120,000 clones, about 90% of them present only once. The material sequenced was peripheral blood, taken 28 days after the second AZD1222 dose. This receptor was taken from an adult who received the AZD1222 COVID-19 vaccine. V gene TRBV2 combines with J gene TRBJ2-5, with 10 bases lining up with TRBD1. The CDR3 region has the DNA TGTGCCAGCAGAGGGCGGGACAGGGGAGAGACCCAGTACTTC. As protein: CASRGRDRGETQYF.